The sequence of this T cell receptor (beta chain) was determined in a study of breast tumors, draining lymph nodes, adjacent tissues. TCRdb reprocessed the multiplex PCR reads with MiXCR, giving one entry per CDR3 protein. This sample has under 75,000 distinct CDR3 sequences, with roughly 59% found just once. The CDR3 consists of 18 residues. Looked up from germline, CDR1 is GTSNPN and CDR2 is SVGIG (reference sequence). As for this clonotype: A much bigger clone sits one base away, suggesting this may be a read error.

Sample: breast tumor tissue. This sequence joins TRBV30 and TRBJ1-6; 8 positions agree with TRBD1. This TCR derives from a female donor with breast cancer. Some clones in this sample may be carry-over from other donors' samples. CDR3 DNA: TGTGCCTGCTCCGGAGAGCCGGACAGGGAAATCTATAGTTCACCCCTCCACTTT. The encoded protein is CACSGEPDREIYSSPLHF.